Included here is one TCR beta chain sequence, with context. CDR1 is SGHRS, CDR2 YFSETQ, per germline. CDR3 length: 15 amino acids. Trimming removed 0 bases at V and 1 base at J, with 10 bases between. Assay used: immunoSEQ multiplex PCR; TCRdb lists only in-frame clones, some missing. This sample carries around 60,000 clones, about four fifths of them seen once, and the ten largest clones take over 1%. These data originate in a study of OX40 agonist ivuxolimab in advanced cancers. Study summary: Intravenous ivuxolimab was administered to patients every 2 weeks at 0.01 to 10 mg/kg.

This clonotype was obtained from an adult with an advanced solid tumor such as melanoma, head and neck, liver or kidney cancer. Sample: CD4+ or CD8+ T cells sorted from blood, taken in a trial of the OX40 agonist ivuxolimab. The V call is TRBV5-1, the J call TRBJ1-1; D is unclear. CDR3 nucleotide sequence: TGCGCCAGCAGCTTGGAAGTTCGCAAGAACACTGAAGCTTTCTTT. Its translation: CASSLEVRKNTEAFF.